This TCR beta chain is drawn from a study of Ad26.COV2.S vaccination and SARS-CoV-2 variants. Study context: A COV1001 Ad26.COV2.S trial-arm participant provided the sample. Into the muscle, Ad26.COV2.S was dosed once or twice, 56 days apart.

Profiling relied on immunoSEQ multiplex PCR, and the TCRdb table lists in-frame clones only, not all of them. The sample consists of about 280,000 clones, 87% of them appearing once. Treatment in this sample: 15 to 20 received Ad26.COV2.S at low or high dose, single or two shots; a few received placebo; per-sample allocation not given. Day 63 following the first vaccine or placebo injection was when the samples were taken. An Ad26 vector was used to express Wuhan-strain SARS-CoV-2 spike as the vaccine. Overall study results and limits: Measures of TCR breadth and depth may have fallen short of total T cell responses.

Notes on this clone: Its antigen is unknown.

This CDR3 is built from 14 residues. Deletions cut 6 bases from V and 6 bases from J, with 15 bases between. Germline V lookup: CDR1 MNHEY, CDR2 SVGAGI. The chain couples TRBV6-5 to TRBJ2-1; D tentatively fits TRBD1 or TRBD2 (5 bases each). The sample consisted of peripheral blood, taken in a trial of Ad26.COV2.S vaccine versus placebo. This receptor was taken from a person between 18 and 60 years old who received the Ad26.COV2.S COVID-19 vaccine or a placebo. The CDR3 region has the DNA TGTGCCAGCAGCACCTGGGACCCTATCAATGAGCAGTTCTTC. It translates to CASSTWDPINEQFF.